A selection of T cell receptor beta chains follows, all from one sample in a study of cytomegalovirus exposure and HLA in healthy donors. The assay was immunoSEQ multiplex PCR, and TCRdb's table has in-frame clones only and misses some. The repertoire holds 110,000 to 150,000 clones, with roughly 82% as singletons. Sequencing used PBMCs. The receptors shown here come from a man aged 25-45 years in good health and CMV-seronegative. Both conserved end residues are part of each CDR3. The D gene is left open where the match is weak. The size entry is marked missing in some rows and otherwise reads once, few, many or a size class.

abundance	v_gene	d_gene	j_gene	CDR3nt	CDR3aa
NA	TRBV9	TRBD2	TRBJ2-3	TGTGCCAGCAGCCCCATCGGCGGGAGGCCCGGAGATACGCAGTATTTT	CASSPIGGRPGDTQYF
NA	TRBV28	NA	TRBJ1-2	TGTGCCAGCAGTCTACCCCAAAGGGGTGGGTATGGCTACACCTTC	CASSLPQRGGYGYTF
once	TRBV6-1	NA	TRBJ1-3	TGTGCCAGCAGTGCTATCGGCTCTGGAAACACCATATATTTT	CASSAIGSGNTIYF
NA	TRBV4-1	NA	TRBJ1-1	TGCGCCAGCAGCCAATATCCAGGGGCTGAAGCTTTCTTT	CASSQYPGAEAFF
NA	TRBV28	NA	TRBJ2-7	TGTGCCAGCAGTTTGACTTTATCCTACGAGCAGTACTTC	CASSLTLSYEQYF
few	TRBV5-4	TRBD2	TRBJ2-1	TGTGCCAGCAGCAGGTCACTAGCGGGGGTTTATGAGCAGTTCTTC	CASSRSLAGVYEQFF
NA	TRBV11-3	TRBD1	TRBJ2-7	TGTGCCAGCAGCCCAGGACAGGGGATTTACGAGCAGTACTTC	CASSPGQGIYEQYF
NA	TRBV20-1	TRBD1	TRBJ1-2	TGCAGTGTTCCAGGGGGAGGTGGCTACACCTTC	CSVPGGGGYTF
few	TRBV7-3	NA	TRBJ2-6	TGTGCCAGCAGCTCGAGTGCCTCTGGGGCCAACGGCCTGACTTTC	CASSSSASGANGLTF
NA	TRBV29-1	TRBD1	TRBJ2-5	TGCAGCGGGGAGGGGACAGGGGGTAGTGACCAAGAGACCCAGTACTTC	CSGEGTGGSDQETQYF
NA	TRBV5-1	NA	TRBJ2-2	TGCGCCAGCAGCGCGGGACGGAGCACCGGGGAGCTGTTTTTT	CASSAGRSTGELFF
NA	TRBV2	NA	TRBJ1-2	TGTGCCAGCACGGGTGACTATGGCTACACCTTC	CASTGDYGYTF
NA	TRBV4-1	NA	TRBJ1-2	TGCGCCAGCAGCCAATACCACCCACCGGGAGCTAACTATGGCTACACCTTC	CASSQYHPPGANYGYTF
NA	TRBV20-1	NA	TRBJ1-1	TGCAGTGCTCCTAAGAGGACTGAAGCTTTCTTT	CSAPKRTEAFF
NA	TRBV21-1	NA	TRBJ1-2	TGTGCCAGCAGCAAGAGGATTAACTATGGCTACACCTTC	CASSKRINYGYTF
NA	TRBV7-9	NA	TRBJ1-2	TGTGCCAGCAGCGCGGGCCGCGGGACTGGCTACACCTTC	CASSAGRGTGYTF
NA	TRBV6-4	NA	TRBJ2-7	TGTGCCAGTCCCAAGGACAGCAATTCCTACGAGCAGTACTTC	CASPKDSNSYEQYF
NA	TRBV21-1	NA	TRBJ2-7	TGTGCCAGCAGCGCAGAGACAGGGGGCTACGAGCAGTACTTC	CASSAETGGYEQYF
few	TRBV7-9	NA	TRBJ1-1	TGTGCCAGCAGCTATGCGGGGTACACTGAAGCTTTCTTT	CASSYAGYTEAFF
few	TRBV11-2	TRBD1	TRBJ2-7	TGTGCCAGCAGATTAATAGGGGGCAAAGGCTACGAGCAGTACTTC	CASRLIGGKGYEQYF
NA	TRBV18	NA	TRBJ1-4	TGTGCCAGCTCGGGGGGACTGAATGAAAAACTGTTTTTT	CASSGGLNEKLFF
few	TRBV28	NA	TRBJ2-5	TGTGCCAGCAGCCCTAGTGGGGACACCCAAGAGACCCAGTACTTC	CASSPSGDTQETQYF
NA	TRBV6-5	NA	TRBJ2-4	TGTGCCAGCAGCAGTCCGGGTTCCAAAAACATTCAGTACTTC	CASSSPGSKNIQYF
few	TRBV11-2	NA	TRBJ1-1	TGTGCCAGCAGCTTCCGGGGAGTCACTGAAGCTTTCTTT	CASSFRGVTEAFF
NA	TRBV28	TRBD2	TRBJ2-3	TGTGCCAGCAGACTTTATTTTAGCGGGAGGGCAGATACGCAGTATTTT	CASRLYFSGRADTQYF
NA	TRBV14	NA	TRBJ2-6	TGTGCCAGCAGCCAGAATGGGAGGGGGGCCAACGTCCTGACTTTC	CASSQNGRGANVLTF
NA	TRBV18	TRBD1	TRBJ1-2	TGTGCCAGCTCACACGGACAGGGCTATGGCTACACCTTC	CASSHGQGYGYTF
NA	TRBV5-1	NA	TRBJ2-3	TGCGCCAGCAGCCGGGACTCCCTCCCAGATACGCAGTATTTT	CASSRDSLPDTQYF
NA	TRBV7-7	TRBD1	TRBJ2-1	TGTGCTAGCAGCACGGGACAGTACAATGAGCAGTTCTTC	CASSTGQYNEQFF
NA	TRBV7-6	TRBD2	TRBJ2-7	TGTGCCAGCAGCCCAGGGACTAGCGGATACGAGCAGTACTTC	CASSPGTSGYEQYF
NA	TRBV14	NA	TRBJ2-1	TGTGCCAGCAGCCAACTAGGAACCGACAATGAGCAGTTCTTC	CASSQLGTDNEQFF
once	TRBV18	TRBD2	TRBJ2-3	TGTGCCAGCTCACCCCTACTAGCGGGAGTGGGAGATACGCAGTATTTT	CASSPLLAGVGDTQYF
NA	TRBV7-8	TRBD1	TRBJ2-2	TGTGCCAGCAGCAGCCGGGACAGGGTTGACGGGGAGCTGTTTTTT	CASSSRDRVDGELFF
once	TRBV5-4	TRBD2	TRBJ2-2	TGTGCCAGCAGCTTGGCCATCGGTTCAGCGGGGGGGGGAGGCACCGGGGAGCTGTTTTTT	CASSLAIGSAGGGGTGELFF
NA	TRBV28	NA	TRBJ2-7	TGTGCCAGCAGCAGTCAACGGACCGGGACATGGATTACCTACGAGCAGTACTTC	CASSSQRTGTWITYEQYF
NA	TRBV5-5	NA	TRBJ1-4	TGTGCCAGCAGCCAAAGGGGATCAACTAATGAAAAACTGTTTTTT	CASSQRGSTNEKLFF
NA	TRBV5-1	TRBD2	TRBJ2-2	TGCGCCAGCAGGCCTAGCGGGAGAGTCACCGGGGAGCTGTTTTTT	CASRPSGRVTGELFF
NA	TRBV6-1	NA	TRBJ2-3	TGTGCCAGCAGTACTAGATCAGATACGCAGTATTTT	CASSTRSDTQYF
NA	TRBV6-1	NA	TRBJ1-5	TGTGCCAGCAGTACAACAGGGTTGGATCAGCCCCAGCATTTT	CASSTTGLDQPQHF
NA	TRBV11-3	TRBD1	TRBJ1-1	TGTGCCAGCAGGCCCGGGACAGGGAACACTGAAGCTTTCTTT	CASRPGTGNTEAFF
NA	TRBV25-1	TRBD1	TRBJ1-2	TGTGCCAGCAGACGGGACAGCTCTAACTATGGCTACACCTTC	CASRRDSSNYGYTF
NA	TRBV6-4	NA	TRBJ1-5	TGTGCCAGCAGTGACGTCATGGGACTGGGACGGGACGAGAATCAGCCCCAGCATTTT	CASSDVMGLGRDENQPQHF
NA	TRBV30	TRBD1	TRBJ1-1	TGTGCCTGGAGTTCCAGGGGGCTCACTGAAGCTTTCTTT	CAWSSRGLTEAFF
NA	TRBV6-1	TRBD2	TRBJ2-7	TGTGCCAGCAGTGTAGCGGGAGTCACCTACGAGCAGTACTTC	CASSVAGVTYEQYF